Listed below are T cell receptor beta chains from one sample, sequenced in a study of vaccination and CD4 T cells after COVID-19. TCRdb re-called the PCR reads through MiXCR, storing one row per CDR3 protein. The table has around 5,200 distinct CDR3 sequences, around 30% seen once; the top ten hold roughly 21%. These receptors have no identified antigens. The sequencing used CD4+ T cells from blood, cultured in vitro, collected after SARS-CoV-2 vaccination. Every receptor here comes from a human donor who had recovered from COVID-19. The CDR3 runs from the conserved cysteine through the conserved F or W. The D gene is left open where the match is weak. Part of the rows lack a size; the others show once, few, many or a class for expanded clones.

D	J	V	size	DNA	CDR3
.	TRBJ1-2	TRBV7-9	medium-sized	TGTGCCAGCAGCTTATGGGCAGGGGTATATGGCTACACCTTC	CASSLWAGVYGYTF
TRBD1	TRBJ1-2	TRBV20-1	.	TGCAGAACCACCCAGACAGGGCGATATGGCTACACCTTC	CRTTQTGRYGYTF
.	TRBJ2-3	TRBV7-2	few	TGTGCCAGCAGCGTAGATTCAGATACGCAGTATTTT	CASSVDSDTQYF
TRBD2	TRBJ2-6	TRBV15	large	TGTGCCACCAGCAGAGGTCGGGCGGGAGTGGGGTCTGGGGCCAACGTCCTGACTTTC	CATSRGRAGVGSGANVLTF
.	TRBJ1-2	TRBV28	.	TGTGCCAGCAGTTTCCTGATAAGCTATGGCTACACCTTC	CASSFLISYGYTF
.	TRBJ1-6	TRBV6-1	.	TGTGCCAGCAGTGAATGGGACACCAATTCACCCCTCCACTTT	CASSEWDTNSPLHF
TRBD1	TRBJ2-7	TRBV15	.	TGTGCCGCCAGCAGAGAAAGGGTGGACAGGGCCGAGGAGCAGTACTTC	CAASRERVDRAEEQYF
.	TRBJ2-6	TRBV7-9	.	TGTGCCAGCAGCCCTGCGAGGCCTGGGGCCAACGTCCTGACTTTC	CASSPARPGANVLTF
.	TRBJ2-5	TRBV5-1	few	TGCGCCAGCAGACAGTCAGGGCTTCCAGAGACCCAGTACTTC	CASRQSGLPETQYF
.	TRBJ2-5	TRBV6-1	medium-sized	TGTGCCAGCAGTGAACAGGGGCAGCGAGAGACCCAGTACTTC	CASSEQGQRETQYF
.	TRBJ2-3	TRBV15	.	TGTGCCACCAGCAGGGGGGCTCCCCGTGCAGATACGCAGTATTTT	CATSRGAPRADTQYF
.	TRBJ2-3	TRBV24-1	.	TGTGCCACCAGGAATTTGAACCCCATTTGCACAGATACGCAGTATTTT	CATRNLNPICTDTQYF
TRBD1	TRBJ1-1	TRBV20-1	medium-sized	TGCAGTGCTACGTCCGGGACAGGGGGATATAGAGGTACTGAAGCTTTCTTT	CSATSGTGGYRGTEAFF
.	TRBJ2-7	TRBV6-1	.	TGTGCCAGCACTGAAGCCCTGCATAGCTCCTACGAGCAGTACTTC	CASTEALHSSYEQYF
.	TRBJ1-2	TRBV6-1	few	TGTGCCAGCAGTGAGGCGGGAATGGGCTACACCTTC	CASSEAGMGYTF
.	TRBJ1-2	TRBV19	few	TGTGCCAGTAGTATAGGTGCCCGACAGAGCACCTATGGCTACACCTTC	CASSIGARQSTYGYTF
.	TRBJ1-2	TRBV27	.	TGTGCCAGCAGACAGGGACAATCGAACGGCGGCTACACCTTC	CASRQGQSNGGYTF
.	TRBJ2-1	TRBV27	.	TGTGCCAGCACAGTATGGGGGGCCAGTGAGCAGTTCTTC	CASTVWGASEQFF
.	TRBJ2-7	TRBV20-1	.	TGCAGTGCTAGAGATCATCACAGTGACTACAAGCAGTACTTC	CSARDHHSDYKQYF
TRBD1	TRBJ2-7	TRBV2	.	TGTGCCAGCAATCCTCTAGGGGGCGACTACGAGCAGTACTTC	CASNPLGGDYEQYF
TRBD2	TRBJ2-5	TRBV7-8	medium-sized	TGTGCCAGCAGCTTATCGGGGACCGGGGGGTCCAGACAAGAGACCCAGTACTTC	CASSLSGTGGSRQETQYF
TRBD2	TRBJ2-5	TRBV27	.	TGTGCCAGCAGTTTATCAAGGCGGGAGGGGGGGCAAGAGACCCAGTACTTC	CASSLSRREGGQETQYF
TRBD1	TRBJ2-3	TRBV6-2/TRBV6-3	few	TGTGCCAGCAGTATACCAGGGGGCGGCACAGATACGCAGTATTTT	CASSIPGGGTDTQYF
.	TRBJ1-2	TRBV6-5	.	TGTGCCAGCAGTTCAGGGTATGGCTACACCTTC	CASSSGYGYTF
.	TRBJ1-5	TRBV27	.	TGTGCCAGCAGTTTTGCGGGGGGGCAGCCCCAGCATTTT	CASSFAGGQPQHF
TRBD1	TRBJ2-7	TRBV4-2	once	TGTGCCAGCAGCCAATGGACAGGGGGCGGGTACGAGCAGTACTTC	CASSQWTGGGYEQYF
.	TRBJ2-7	TRBV7-2	.	TGTGCCAGCAGCTTAACCGGGCCGAAGCAGTACTTC	CASSLTGPKQYF
.	TRBJ2-5	TRBV14	.	TGTGCCAGCAGCCAAGTCGCTCAAGAGACCCAGTACTTC	CASSQVAQETQYF
.	TRBJ2-5	TRBV5-1	.	TGCGCCAGCAGCTTGGCCGGCAGGGAGGAGACCCAGTACTTC	CASSLAGREETQYF
.	TRBJ2-1	TRBV7-3	medium-sized	TGTGCCAGCAGCTTTTACTTAAACAATGAGCAGTTCTTC	CASSFYLNNEQFF
TRBD2	TRBJ2-7	TRBV6-1	.	TGTGCCAGCAGTGAAGGGACTAGCGGGAGCGAGCAGTACTTC	CASSEGTSGSEQYF
.	TRBJ2-7	TRBV11-2	.	TGTGCCAGCAGCGCATGGTACGAGCAGTACTTC	CASSAWYEQYF
TRBD2	TRBJ2-1	TRBV6-1	large	TGTGCCAGCAGACGCGGACTAGCGGGAAACAATGAGCAGTTCTTC	CASRRGLAGNNEQFF
TRBD1	TRBJ2-7	TRBV7-2	medium-sized	TGTGCCAGCAGCGACCGGGACAGGGGGACCTACGAGCAGTACTTC	CASSDRDRGTYEQYF
.	TRBJ2-7	TRBV6-5	few	TGTGCCAGCAGTTACTCGAGTCAGGGGCCCACCTACGAGCAGTACTTC	CASSYSSQGPTYEQYF
TRBD2	TRBJ2-5	TRBV20-1	once	TGCAGTGCTAGATCCGCGGGGGGACTCCAAGAGACCCAGTACTTC	CSARSAGGLQETQYF
.	TRBJ2-5	TRBV5-6	few	TGTGCCAGCAGCCTCCCTAGCGCCCTTGGGGGTGAGACCCAGTACTTC	CASSLPSALGGETQYF
TRBD1	TRBJ2-7	TRBV6-1	.	TGTGCCAGCAGTGAAACAGCCGGGACAGGGGGCAACGAGCAGTACTTC	CASSETAGTGGNEQYF
TRBD2	TRBJ2-5	TRBV20-1	medium-sized	TGCAGTGCTATTAGCGGGGGGGCAGGGGAGACCCAGTACTTC	CSAISGGAGETQYF
.	TRBJ2-5	TRBV11-3	.	TGTGCCAGCAGCTTTTCAGCACAAGAGACCCAGTACTTC	CASSFSAQETQYF
.	TRBJ1-2	TRBV20-1	.	TGCAGTGCTCAAAGAGGGGCGGGCAACTATGGCTACACCTTC	CSAQRGAGNYGYTF
.	TRBJ2-7	TRBV10-3	once	TGTGCCATCAGTGATGGTCAGTCCTACGAGCAGTACTTC	CAISDGQSYEQYF